The TCR beta chain under discussion was sequenced for a study of blood T cell repertoires in COVID-19. V lost 0 bases and J lost 0, with 15 bases in between. The CDR3 runs 17 residues. In germline, CDR1 is MNHEY, CDR2 SVGEGT. Authors' analysis steps: Reference gene primer amplification gave nucleated cell count estimates. The assay was immunoSEQ multiplex PCR, and TCRdb's table has in-frame clones only and misses some. D and trimming come from the DNA, and the V and J calls and clone size come from that table. The sample shows about 330,000 clones, 70% to 90% of them seen only once. This receptor was identified in a woman aged 50 to 60 with active or convalescent COVID-19. V gene TRBV6-2 or TRBV6-3 combines with J gene TRBJ2-7, with a tentative D call TRBD2 (6 bases). The sequenced sample was peripheral blood. CDR3 sequence (DNA): TGTGCCAGCAGTTACTCGATTGCTAGCGCCTTCTCCTACGAGCAGTACTTC. Its translation: CASSYSIASAFSYEQYF.